This T cell receptor (beta chain) was retrieved from a study of T cells after posttransplantation cyclophosphamide. TCRdb's copy holds only in-frame clones and misses some; the assay was immunoSEQ multiplex PCR. The sample shows 21,000 or so clones, nearly 99% of them seen only once. Material for sequencing was naive CD8+ T cells sorted from PBMCs. The clonotype comes from a man aged 35-49 years in good health, CMV-negative, and a related stem cell transplant donor.

CDR3 sequence reads: CASSQLPPITGAPYNEQFF. The CDR3, as DNA: TGCGCCAGCAGCCAACTCCCACCCATTACGGGTGCTCCCTACAATGAGCAGTTCTTC. V and J are TRBV4-1 and TRBJ2-1; D remains ambiguous. Trimming pared 2 bases from V and 2 bases from J, leaving 22 bases between. CDR1 and CDR2 (germline): MGHRA, YSYEKL. This CDR3 comprises 19 residues.